This is a list of T cell receptor beta chains from one sample in a study of shared clonotypes between healthy human individuals. The method was immunoSEQ multiplex PCR; TCRdb's version includes in-frame clones alone and lacks a portion of them. The data show about 1.5 million clones, under 99% seen once. Sample: naive CD4+ T cells sorted from blood. These receptors were collected from a young man in good health. Each CDR3 is given with its conserved first and last residue. The D gene is left open where the match is weak. The size field is filled for only some rows; it gives once, few, many or a size class.

J gene | clone size | D gene | V gene | CDR3 protein | CDR3 DNA
TRBJ2-5 | once | NA | TRBV14 | CASSLRYQETQYF | TGTGCCAGCAGCCTTAGATATCAAGAGACCCAGTACTTC
TRBJ1-5 | NA | NA | TRBV28 | CASSLGGTRDQPQHF | TGTGCCAGCAGTTTAGGGGGGACCAGGGATCAGCCCCAGCATTTT
TRBJ2-3 | NA | NA | TRBV7-2 | CASSPPSPTQYF | TGTGCCAGCAGCCCCCCTAGCCCTACGCAGTATTTT
TRBJ2-5 | NA | TRBD2 | TRBV5-6 | CASSLRTSGQETQYF | TGTGCCAGCAGCCTAAGGACTAGCGGACAAGAGACCCAGTACTTC
TRBJ1-5 | NA | NA | TRBV5-1 | CASSLGEVGGNQPQHF | TGCGCCAGCAGCTTGGGTGAGGTTGGCGGCAATCAGCCCCAGCATTTT
TRBJ2-4 | NA | NA | TRBV18 | CASSPADRYIQYF | TGTGCCAGCTCACCCGCGGACCGATACATTCAGTACTTC
TRBJ2-7 | NA | TRBD2 | TRBV5-8 | CASTPGLAAYEQYF | TGTGCCAGCACCCCGGGACTAGCGGCCTACGAGCAGTACTTC
TRBJ1-4 | NA | NA | TRBV27 | CASSLRQNEKLFF | TGTGCCAGCAGTTTACGACAGAATGAAAAACTGTTTTTT
TRBJ2-2 | NA | NA | TRBV10-3 | CAIAQVVNTGELFF | TGTGCCATCGCACAGGTCGTGAACACCGGGGAGCTGTTTTTT
TRBJ1-1 | NA | TRBD1 | TRBV2 | CASSAGGQGNTEAFF | TGTGCCAGCAGTGCTGGGGGACAGGGAAACACTGAAGCTTTCTTT
TRBJ2-7 | NA | NA | TRBV18 | CASSPLDTKTIYF | TGTGCCAGCTCACCACTGGACACGAAAACCATATACTTC
TRBJ2-7 | NA | NA | TRBV15 | CATSRTKSGWGNYEQYF | TGTGCCACCAGCAGAACTAAGAGCGGTTGGGGCAACTACGAGCAGTACTTC
TRBJ2-5 | NA | NA | TRBV18 | CASSPRSGETQYF | TGTGCCAGCTCACCCCGTTCGGGGGAGACCCAGTACTTC
TRBJ2-3 | NA | NA | TRBV7-9 | CASSPQFLAGSTDTQYF | TGTGCCAGCAGCCCTCAGTTCCTTGCGGGCTCCACAGATACGCAGTATTTT